The rows below give T cell receptor beta chains drawn from one sample of a study of cytomegalovirus exposure and HLA in healthy donors. TCRdb's table, derived via immunoSEQ multiplex PCR, lists solely in-frame clones and lacks some. Altogether about 160,000 clones are present, 85% being singletons, with the ten largest covering 2% to 2.5%. Sample: PBMCs. All receptors come from a man younger than 40 in good health and CMV-seropositive. CDR3s include the opening cysteine and the closing phenylalanine or tryptophan. D genes are given only for firm matches. For some rows the clone size is stated as once, few or many, or as a class when expanded; others skip it.

len,v_gene,abundance,j_gene,d_gene,CDR3nt,CDR3aa
16,TRBV19,NA,TRBJ2-3,TRBD2,TGTGCCAGTAAGACTAGCGGGGCCCAGTGGACAGATACGCAGTATTTT,CASKTSGAQWTDTQYF
15,TRBV7-2,NA,TRBJ2-3,TRBD1,TGTGCCAGCAGCTTAGGGGACAGAGACACAGATACGCAGTATTTT,CASSLGDRDTDTQYF
15,TRBV6-5,NA,TRBJ1-1,NA,TGTGCCAGCAGTTACTCAGCGGCAGGGAGGACTGAAGCTTTCTTT,CASSYSAAGRTEAFF
15,TRBV7-7,NA,TRBJ2-1,NA,TGTGCTAGCAGCTCGGGTCATAGCTCCTACAATGAGCAGTTCTTC,CASSSGHSSYNEQFF
16,TRBV4-3,NA,TRBJ2-2,TRBD2,TGCGCCAGCAGCCAAGATGGGACTAGCGGTGCCGGGGAGCTGTTTTTT,CASSQDGTSGAGELFF
15,TRBV7-6,NA,TRBJ1-6,NA,TGTGCCAGCAGCTTAGGGCGGGGGGCCGCTTCACCCCTCCACTTT,CASSLGRGAASPLHF
15,TRBV2,NA,TRBJ2-7,NA,TGTGCCAGCAGCGATTTCCAGTTATACTCCTACGAGCAGTACTTC,CASSDFQLYSYEQYF
13,TRBV6-5,NA,TRBJ1-4,NA,TGTGCCAGCGGATACAGGGAGGGCGAAAAACTGTTTTTT,CASGYREGEKLFF
16,TRBV4-1,NA,TRBJ2-1,TRBD2,TGCGCCAGCAGCCAATTAGCAGCGGGGGGAAACAATGAGCAGTTCTTC,CASSQLAAGGNNEQFF
14,TRBV10-3,NA,TRBJ1-5,NA,TGTGCCATCAGTGAGAGTAAGCCCAATCAGCCCCAGCATTTT,CAISESKPNQPQHF
15,TRBV7-7,few,TRBJ2-2,NA,TGTGCTAGCAGCCTCGGGACTCCGAACACCGGGGAGCTGTTTTTT,CASSLGTPNTGELFF
12,TRBV10-2,NA,TRBJ2-3,NA,TGCGCCAGCTCCGCGGGGGCCGATACGCAGTATTTT,CASSAGADTQYF
15,TRBV9,NA,TRBJ2-1,TRBD2,TGTGCCAGCAGCCTCGGAGCGCGGGGGGTTAATGAGCAGTTCTTC,CASSLGARGVNEQFF
16,TRBV11-2,once,TRBJ2-3,TRBD2,TGTGCCAGCAGCTATACAGGACTAGTAGGGCTCTATACGCAGTATTTT,CASSYTGLVGLYTQYF
12,TRBV19,few,TRBJ1-1,NA,TGTGCCAGTAGGGGCTTGATCACTGAAGCTTTCTTT,CASRGLITEAFF
17,TRBV9,NA,TRBJ2-1,TRBD1,TGTGCCAGCAGCGGCCCCTTAGGGACAGGGGCCAACAATGAGCAGTTCTTC,CASSGPLGTGANNEQFF
11,TRBV20-1,NA,TRBJ1-1,NA,TGCAGTGCTAGAGGGCGGGGGGTAGCTTTCTTT,CSARGRGVAFF
18,TRBV9,NA,TRBJ2-3,TRBD2,TGTGCCAGCAGCGTTCGGGGACTAGCGGGGGTTACCACAGATACGCAGTATTTT,CASSVRGLAGVTTDTQYF
13,TRBV7-2,NA,TRBJ2-1,TRBD2,TGTGCCAGCAGAAGCGGGGGGTGGGATGAGCAGTTCTTC,CASRSGGWDEQFF
13,TRBV2,NA,TRBJ1-1,NA,TGTGCCAGCAGTGAAACTATTAACACTGAAGCTTTCTTT,CASSETINTEAFF
15,TRBV27,NA,TRBJ2-7,NA,TGTGCCAGCAGTTTTCGGGGTATTACCTCCTACGAGCAGTACTTC,CASSFRGITSYEQYF
11,TRBV27,few,TRBJ1-6,NA,TGTGCCAGCAGCCCCGGGGGGACCCTCCACTTT,CASSPGGTLHF
14,TRBV6-1,NA,TRBJ2-5,TRBD2,TGTGCCAGCTGTTTAGCGGGTTCACAAGAGACCCAGTACTTC,CASCLAGSQETQYF
16,TRBV9,once,TRBJ1-1,TRBD1,TGTGCCAGCAGCGTAGGTATAGAGGGGGCGGGTGGTGAAGCTTTCTTT,CASSVGIEGAGGEAFF
14,TRBV7-9,NA,TRBJ1-1,NA,TGTGCCAGCAGCCATCCGGACAGGAACACTGAAGCTTTCTTT,CASSHPDRNTEAFF
15,TRBV27,NA,TRBJ2-3,NA,TGTGCCAGCAGTTTATCCACCTACCTCCCAGATACGCAGTATTTT,CASSLSTYLPDTQYF
15,TRBV19,few,TRBJ1-6,NA,TGTGCCAGTAGTCAAGAGACAACATATAATTCACCCCTCCACTTT,CASSQETTYNSPLHF
16,TRBV18,NA,TRBJ1-1,NA,TGTGCCAGCTCACCACCGTCGGGTGCCGGGAACACTGAAGCTTTCTTT,CASSPPSGAGNTEAFF
16,TRBV10-3,NA,TRBJ1-6,TRBD1,TGTGCCATCAGTGAGCGAGGGGACAGTAATAATTCACCCCTCCACTTT,CAISERGDSNNSPLHF
15,TRBV11-2,NA,TRBJ2-1,TRBD2,TGTGCCAGCAGCTTAGTTCTCCTAGCGGGGGGGGAGCAGTTCTTC,CASSLVLLAGGEQFF
20,TRBV5-5,NA,TRBJ1-5,NA,TGTGCCAGCAGCTCGGGTACCCCGACGTGGGGGGGTGACGGCAATCAGCCCCAGCATTTT,CASSSGTPTWGGDGNQPQHF
19,TRBV9,once,TRBJ2-2,NA,TGTGCCAGCAGCGTAGCCCTCCGTCGACCTTTGGCGGACACCGGGGAGCTGTTTTTT,CASSVALRRPLADTGELFF
18,TRBV18,NA,TRBJ2-7,TRBD2,TGTGCCAGCTCACCACAAACAGGACTAGCGGGGGGGAGGAACGAGCAGTACTTC,CASSPQTGLAGGRNEQYF
16,TRBV15,NA,TRBJ2-3,NA,TGTGCCACCAGCAGCTATGGGCAGGGCCCTCCGGATACGCAGTATTTT,CATSSYGQGPPDTQYF
15,TRBV6-5,NA,TRBJ2-3,NA,TGTGCCAGCCAGTTGACGGACAGCAGCACAGATACGCAGTATTTT,CASQLTDSSTDTQYF
17,TRBV14,NA,TRBJ2-7,TRBD1,TGTGCCAGCAGCCAACGGCACAGGGGATTAGGCTCCTACGAGCAGTACTTC,CASSQRHRGLGSYEQYF
14,TRBV4-1,NA,TRBJ1-2,NA,TGCGCCAGCAGCCAAGATACAGGGCACTATGGCTACACCTTC,CASSQDTGHYGYTF
15,TRBV5-4,NA,TRBJ2-3,NA,TGTGCCAGCAGCTTGTCGGGGATAGGCACAGATACGCAGTATTTT,CASSLSGIGTDTQYF
16,TRBV5-6,NA,TRBJ1-2,TRBD1,TGTGCCAGCAGCTTCTCTACCGGACAGGGAGGGTATGGCTACACCTTC,CASSFSTGQGGYGYTF
16,TRBV19,once,TRBJ1-5,NA,TGTGCCAGTAGTATCGGACCTGGGAGGGCGGATCAGCCCCAGCATTTT,CASSIGPGRADQPQHF
16,TRBV18,once,TRBJ1-4,NA,TGTGCCAGCTCACCTCGGGCTGGGGCCACTAATGAAAAACTGTTTTTT,CASSPRAGATNEKLFF
13,TRBV19,NA,TRBJ1-5,NA,TGTGCCAGATGTAGTCGGAGCAATCAGCCCCAGCATTTT,CARCSRSNQPQHF
17,TRBV7-8,NA,TRBJ2-5,TRBD2,TGTGCCAGCAGCTTAGGTTCGCGGGGGGCCGAGTGGGAGACCCAGTACTTC,CASSLGSRGAEWETQYF
14,TRBV27,NA,TRBJ2-7,TRBD1,TGTGCCAGCAGTTCGGACAGGGGGCTACACGAGCAGTACTTC,CASSSDRGLHEQYF
15,TRBV4-3,NA,TRBJ2-3,TRBD1,TGCGCCAGCAGCCTCGGGACAGGGCGGACAGATACGCAGTATTTT,CASSLGTGRTDTQYF
14,TRBV7-3,NA,TRBJ1-1,TRBD1,TGTGCCAGCAGCTTCAGGGGGAAGGGGACTGAAGCTTTCTTT,CASSFRGKGTEAFF
16,TRBV7-8,NA,TRBJ2-3,TRBD2,TGTGCCAGCACAAGAGAGGCGGGGGTGGGCACAGATACGCAGTATTTT,CASTREAGVGTDTQYF